This TCR beta chain is drawn from a study of T-cell memory formation after mild COVID-19. This clonotype has just a few counts. TCRdb re-called the 5' RACE reads through MiXCR, storing one row per CDR3 protein. This sample carries about 130,000 distinct CDR3 sequences, roughly 15% of them seen once, and the ten largest clones take over 11%. Germline V gene lookup returns CDR1 DFQATT and CDR2 SNEGSKA (reference sequence). After removal of 6 bases from V and 3 bases from J, the junction contained 17 bases not matched to a gene. The CDR3 length is 17 residues. The sample was PBMCs or a T cell subset sorted from them (not recorded which). This sequence was found in an adult woman who had mild COVID-19 (a few samples of this study predate the infection). Cell type and time point are not known. The rearrangement uses TRBV20-1 and TRBJ1-2; 9 bases fit TRBD1. This CDR3 reads CSAPLRDREFSDYGYTF. The CDR3 nucleotides read TGCAGTGCACCTCTTCGGGACAGGGAGTTTTCAGACTATGGCTACACCTTC.